The 20 T cell receptor beta chains below come from one sample, sequenced in a study of blood T cell repertoires in COVID-19. Profiled with immunoSEQ multiplex PCR; TCRdb holds only in-frame clones, not every one. The repertoire holds 270,000 or so clones, with about 86% as singletons. What was sequenced was PBMCs or T cells enriched from blood (not recorded which). The receptors here all came from a man between 45 and 60 years old who had recovered from COVID-19.

This chain links TRBV10-2 with TRBJ1-3, with D unclear. The CDR3 consists of 15 residues. Between the trimmed V and J ends, which lost 9 bases and 4 bases, there was a span of 19 bases. Germline assignment: CDR1 WSHSY and CDR2 SAAADI. The DNA for the CDR3 is TGCGCCAGTTCGCATCACAAGGGAGACGGAAACACCATATATTTT. The encoded protein is CASSHHKGDGNTIYF.

The V call is TRBV11-3, the J call TRBJ1-6, with 8 bases aligning to TRBD1. The J segment lost 10 bases and the V segment lost 0 bases, leaving 8 bases of the junction unmatched. Looked up from germline, CDR1 is SGHNT and CDR2 is YENEEA. The CDR3 covers 16 residues. This CDR3 reads CASSLDSGQGWSPLHF. Here the CDR3 DNA reads TGTGCCAGCAGCTTAGATTCTGGACAGGGTTGGTCACCCCTCCACTTT.

This rearrangement joins TRBV10-3 to TRBJ2-1; perhaps TRBD1 as D (6 bases). V lost 0 bases and J lost 4, with 10 bases in between. Germline V gene sequence: CDR1 ENHRY, CDR2 SYGVKD. This CDR3 has 15 amino acids. The CDR3: CAISESGQKYNEQFF. The CDR3 DNA sequence: TGTGCCATCAGTGAGTCGGGACAAAAATACAATGAGCAGTTCTTC.

The chain couples TRBV2 to TRBJ2-1; tentative D call: TRBD2 (5 bases). This CDR3 has 12 residues. The V gene lost 6 bases and the J gene lost 12 bases, with 15 bases spanning the gap. Germline V CDR1 and CDR2: SNHLY, FYNNEI. The CDR3 sequence is CASRPTEGRQFF. The DNA for the CDR3 is TGTGCCAGCAGGCCCACCGAGGGCAGGCAGTTCTTC.

The chain uses TRBV4-1 and TRBJ2-3; the match to TRBD2 covers 12 bases. V was clipped by 2 bases and J by 6 bases; unmatched bases: 6. Germline CDR1 reads MGHRA; CDR2 reads YSYEKL. The CDR3 extends over 16 amino acids. The CDR3: CASSQHTSGRWDTQYF. In nucleotides, the CDR3 is TGCGCCAGCAGCCAACATACTAGCGGGAGGTGGGATACGCAGTATTTT.

The chain joins TRBV28 to TRBJ2-1; TRBD1 matches at 7 bases. Per the germline V gene, CDR1 is MDHEN and CDR2 is SYDVKM. V dropped 4 bases and J dropped 6; count of bases not matched to a gene: 15. The CDR3 contains 17 residues. CDR3 loop: CASSSLRTPGQRNEQFF. The CDR3 DNA reads TGTGCCAGCAGTTCGCTAAGAACCCCGGGACAGCGCAATGAGCAGTTCTTC.

The chain recombines TRBV5-1 with TRBJ2-7; TRBD2 matches 11 bases. In germline, CDR1 is SGHRS, CDR2 YFSETQ. J was trimmed by 3 bases and V by 7 bases; bases with no gene match: 15. The CDR3 runs to 17 residues. The CDR3 reads CASRVSTGTSGIYEQYF. Written as DNA, the CDR3 is TGCGCCAGCCGTGTCTCGACGGGGACTAGCGGAATCTACGAGCAGTACTTC.

The chain links TRBV6-5 to TRBJ1-1; D remains unclear. V lost 9 bases and J 1 base, leaving 9 bases between the germline ends. CDR3 length: 12 amino acids. In germline, CDR1 is MNHEY, CDR2 SVGAGI. CDR3 loop: CASCIENTEAFF. For the CDR3, the DNA is TGTGCCAGTTGCATAGAGAACACTGAAGCTTTCTTT.

The rearrangement uses TRBV20-1 and TRBJ1-1, with D uncertain. Germline V gene sequence: CDR1 DFQATT, CDR2 SNEGSKA (reference sequence). V lost 3 bases, J lost 3 bases, and 5 bases lay in between. The CDR3 is 11 amino acids. CDR3 region: CSASPDTEAFF. The CDR3 DNA follows: TGCAGTGCTAGCCCTGACACTGAAGCTTTCTTT.

The rearrangement joins TRBV12-1 to TRBJ1-5; the table gives TRBD1 as D, unverified against the DNA. TRBV12-1 represents a pseudogene. This CDR3 is built from 14 residues. CDR3 amino acids: CASSSTGDGQPQHF. The CDR3 DNA reads as TGTGCCAGCAGCTCTACAGGGGATGGGCAGCCCCAGCATTTT.

V is TRBV5-1 and J is TRBJ2-7; 11 bases line up with TRBD2. The CDR3 totals 17 residues. Germline CDR1 reads SGHRS; CDR2 reads YFSETQ. The V and J ends lost 0 bases and 1 base, in that order; junction bases with no gene match: 6. CDR3 region: CASSLDVSGRVSYEQYF. The CDR3 DNA is TGCGCCAGCAGCTTGGATGTTAGCGGGAGGGTTTCCTACGAGCAGTACTTC.

The gene calls are TRBV7-8 and TRBJ2-7; possibly TRBD2 for D (5 bases). Germline CDR1 reads SGHVS; CDR2 reads FQNEAQ. This CDR3 has 13 residues. The V and J ends lost 5 bases and 3 bases respectively, with 11 bases between them. Here the CDR3 DNA reads TGTGCCAGCAGCCGAGGACTGGACTACGAGCAGTACTTC. Its protein product is CASSRGLDYEQYF.

Only one count was recorded for this clone. The chain couples TRBV7-9 to TRBJ2-7, with a weak D call TRBD2 (6 bases). Germline CDR1 and CDR2: SEHNR and FQNEAQ (reference sequence). This CDR3 contains 15 residues. With 5 bases removed from V and 7 bases from J, the gap between germline ends came to 21 bases. The CDR3 DNA reads as TGTGCCAGCAGCACACCGGCGGGGTTAGAAGTAGAGCAGTACTTC. As protein: CASSTPAGLEVEQYF.

This clone was seen once. The CDR3 DNA follows: TGCGCCAGCAGCTCGGCGGACAGCTATGGCTACACCTTC. Its protein is CASSSADSYGYTF. V is TRBV5-1 and J is TRBJ1-2, with D perhaps matching TRBD1 (6 bases). The CDR3 sequence is 13 residues long. Germline V gene sequence: CDR1 SGHRS, CDR2 YFSETQ. V was clipped by 3 bases and J by 4 bases, with 10 bases between them.

The chain joins TRBV11-3 to TRBJ2-7; tentative D call: TRBD1 (6 bases). The V gene's germline CDR1 is SGHNT and CDR2 YENEEA. There are 15 residues in the CDR3. V was cut by 5 bases and J by 7 bases, with 21 bases left in between. The CDR3 protein is CASSPGPTGRGEQYF. CDR3 coding DNA: TGTGCCAGCAGCCCAGGACCTACAGGGAGAGGAGAGCAGTACTTC.

The table lists this clone with a count of one. The chain is built from TRBV5-1 and TRBJ2-2; D possibly corresponds to TRBD1 (5 bases). Germline V gene data show CDR1 as SGHRS and CDR2 as YFSETQ. The CDR3 runs to 14 residues. Trimming stripped 2 bases from V and 2 bases from J, with 7 bases between. CDR3: CASSFQGNTGELFF. The CDR3 DNA reads as TGCGCCAGCAGCTTTCAGGGAAACACCGGGGAGCTGTTTTTT. The variable domain in full, with the rest retrieved from reference TRBV5-1 and TRBJ2-2, is KAGVTQTPRYLIKTRGQQVTLSCSPISGHRSVSWYQQTPGQGLQFLFEYFSETQRNKGNFPGRFSGRQFSNSRSEMNVSTLELGDSALYLCASSFQGNTGELFFGEGSRLTVL.

The chain has TRBV5-1 and TRBJ1-5; D unresolved. The ends were cut back, 7 bases at V and 1 base at J, with 21 bases in the middle. Per germline, CDR1 SGHRS and CDR2 YFSETQ. This CDR3 has 17 amino acids. Here the CDR3 reads CASAPGPLELSNQPQHF. The CDR3 nucleotides read TGCGCCAGCGCCCCGGGTCCTCTGGAACTGAGCAATCAGCCCCAGCATTTT.

The table lists this clone with many counts. The J gene is TRBJ1-6, the V gene TRBV2; 8 positions match TRBD1. Germline V gene lookup returns CDR1 SNHLY and CDR2 FYNNEI. The CDR3 extends over 16 amino acids. With 8 bases clipped from V and 1 base from J, the junction kept 7 bases outside the gene matches. The CDR3 nucleotides are TGTGCCAGCGTGCGGGACAGGTTGTCCTATAATTCACCCCTCCACTTT. Its protein is CASVRDRLSYNSPLHF. Complete variable domain (other parts from reference TRBV2 and TRBJ1-6): EPEVTQTPSHQVTQMGQEVILRCVPISNHLYFYWYRQILGQKVEFLVSFYNNEISEKSEIFDDQFSVERPDGSNFTLKIRSTKLEDSAMYFCASVRDRLSYNSPLHFGNGTRLTVT.

The chain couples TRBV7-3 to TRBJ2-1, with D tentatively TRBD1 (6 bases). The germline V gene encodes CDR1 SGHTA and CDR2 FQGTGA. The CDR3 consists of 13 residues. The germline V and J ends were trimmed by 5 bases and 10 bases, with 15 bases remaining between them. CDR3 sequence: CASSTSRGQEQFF. CDR3 sequence (DNA): TGTGCCAGCAGCACTTCAAGAGGACAGGAGCAGTTCTTC.

The chain is built from TRBV9 and TRBJ1-1, with 10 bases aligning to TRBD1. Germline V CDR1 and CDR2: SGDLS, YYNGEE. J gave up 10 bases and V 1 base, and 10 bases lay outside the gene matches. This CDR3 region has 15 residues. The CDR3 nucleotides are TGTGCCAGCAGCGTAAGTCAGGGGACAGGGGATCCAGCTTTCTTT. As protein: CASSVSQGTGDPAFF.